One sample yielded the 19 T cell receptor beta chains listed below, sequenced in a study of memory CD4+ T cells and cytomegalovirus serostatus. Single viable CD3+CD4+CD8-CD45RO+ cells were sorted as the memory CD4+ T cells. Generated by immunoSEQ multiplex PCR, the TCRdb table keeps only in-frame clones and is missing some. The table records about 56,000 clones, around 76% of them present only once. Sequencing input: memory CD4+ T cells from blood. These receptors were taken from an adult in good health and CMV-seronegative.

This clone has only a few counts. This chain uses TRBV6-5 with TRBJ2-2; D is uncertain. This CDR3 has 15 residues. Germline V gene data show CDR1 as MNHEY and CDR2 as SVGAGI. The germline V and J ends were trimmed by 10 bases and 6 bases, with 21 bases remaining between them. For the CDR3, the DNA is TGTGCCATTTGGGAATATGACATGCGGTCCGGGGAGCTGTTTTTT. It is translated as CAIWEYDMRSGELFF.

This clone appeared once. The chain employs TRBV9 and TRBJ2-5, with D uncertain. CDR3 size: 10 residues. Germline V gives CDR1 SGDLS, CDR2 YYNGEE. The V end lost 5 bases, the J end lost 2 bases, and 1 base lay between the germline ends. The CDR3 loop reads CASRQETQYF. For the CDR3, the DNA is TGTGCCAGCAGGCAAGAGACCCAGTACTTC.

This chain links TRBV19 with TRBJ1-5; D is perhaps TRBD1 (5 bases). Germline CDR1 is LNHDA and CDR2 is SQIVND (reference sequence). Trimming pared 5 bases from V and 0 bases from J, leaving 11 bases between. This CDR3 is 15 amino acids long. The CDR3 loop reads CASSPRGSSNQPQHF. The CDR3 DNA follows: TGTGCCAGTAGTCCACGGGGGAGTAGCAATCAGCCCCAGCATTTT.

The chain carries TRBV18 and TRBJ1-1; weak D call: TRBD1 (5 bases). The length of the CDR3 is 13 residues. Germline lookup yields CDR1 KGHSH and CDR2 LQKENI. Trimming removed 5 bases from V and 1 base from J, with 8 bases in between. In nucleotides, the CDR3 is TGTGCCAGCTCATTTAGGGGGAACACTGAAGCTTTCTTT. Amino acids: CASSFRGNTEAFF.

CDR3 residues: CSVEDPGLTLGYTF. The CDR3 region has the DNA TGCAGCGTTGAAGACCCGGGCCTAACTCTTGGCTACACCTTC. This sequence joins TRBV29-1 and TRBJ1-2; D ambiguous. CDR1 is SQVTM, CDR2 ANQGSEA, per germline. Trimming shortened V by 0 bases and J by 7 bases, and 15 bases separated the two germline ends. The CDR3 is made up of 14 amino acids.

The gene calls are TRBV29-1 and TRBJ1-3; unclear D gene. V lost 3 bases and J lost 4, with 4 bases in between. CDR3 length: 11 residues. Per germline, CDR1 SQVTM and CDR2 ANQGSEA. In nucleotides, the CDR3 is TGCAGCGTTGATCGAGGAAACACCATATATTTT. Amino acid sequence: CSVDRGNTIYF.

The chain employs TRBV7-9 and TRBJ2-1, with 7 bases that match TRBD2. Germline V gene data show CDR1 as SEHNR and CDR2 as FQNEAQ (reference sequence). CDR3 length equals 16 residues. V gave up 4 bases and J gave up 2 bases; unmatched junction bases: 8. The CDR3 nucleotides are TGTGCCAGCAGCTGGGATGGGGCGGGGGCCTACAATGAGCAGTTCTTC. This codes for CASSWDGAGAYNEQFF.

This chain links TRBV6-5 with TRBJ1-2; no reliable D call. The CDR3 loop spans 11 amino acids. Trimming took 8 bases from V and 8 from J, leaving 12 bases between them. Per germline, CDR1 MNHEY and CDR2 SVGAGI. This CDR3 reads CASPKVSGYTF. In DNA, the CDR3 is TGTGCCAGCCCAAAGGTCTCGGGCTACACCTTC.

This chain joins TRBV9 and TRBJ2-2; the match to TRBD1 covers 7 bases. The CDR3 covers 16 residues. V trimming: 2 bases; J trimming: 2 bases; junction bases outside the gene matches: 6. Per the germline V gene, CDR1 is SGDLS and CDR2 is YYNGEE. The CDR3 bases are TGTGCCAGCAGCGTCAAAGGGGGCATTAACACCGGGGAGCTGTTTTTT. Amino acids: CASSVKGGINTGELFF.

The V call is TRBV7-2, the J call TRBJ1-4, with 11 bases lining up with TRBD1. Germline assignment: CDR1 SGHTA and CDR2 FQGNSA. There are 14 residues in the CDR3. The junction had 3 bases not matched to a gene; V was cut back by 5 bases and J by 7 bases. The CDR3 protein is CASSVGTGGEKLFF. Here the CDR3 DNA reads TGTGCCAGCAGCGTCGGGACAGGGGGTGAAAAACTGTTTTTT.

This chain connects TRBV14 to TRBJ2-3; D possibly corresponds to TRBD1 (6 bases). The CDR3 has 15 amino acids. CDR1 is SGHDN and CDR2 is FVKESK in the germline V gene. The germline V and J ends were trimmed by 3 bases and 0 bases, with 10 bases remaining between them. In DNA, the CDR3 is TGTGCCAGCAGCCACGGGACACGGAGCACAGATACGCAGTATTTT. The encoded protein is CASSHGTRSTDTQYF.

This rearrangement joins TRBV11-2 to TRBJ2-7; D remains ambiguous. The CDR3 spans 13 residues. Germline V gene sequence: CDR1 SGHAT, CDR2 FQNNGV. Trimming removed 5 bases at V and 4 bases at J, with 12 bases between. The CDR3 DNA is TGTGCCAGCAGCCGAGGTGGGTCTTACGAGCAGTACTTC. Translation gives CASSRGGSYEQYF.

This rearrangement joins TRBV5-4 to TRBJ2-2; TRBD1 matches at 8 bases. CDR1 is SGHNT and CDR2 is YYREEE in the germline V gene (reference sequence). The junction had 4 bases not matched to a gene; V was cut back by 3 bases and J by 3 bases. This CDR3 spans 15 amino acids. This CDR3 reads CASSSGQGYTGELFF. CDR3 nucleotides: TGTGCCAGCAGCTCCGGACAGGGTTACACCGGGGAGCTGTTTTTT. Full variable domain (rest looked up from reference TRBV5-4 and TRBJ2-2): ETGVTQSPTHLIKTRGQQVTLRCSSQSGHNTVSWYQQALGQGPQFIFQYYREEENGRGNFPPRFSGLQFPNYSSELNVNALELDDSALYLCASSSGQGYTGELFFGEGSRLTVL.

This clone was counted between two and nine times. V usage is TRBV7-8 and J usage is TRBJ1-5, with a weak D call TRBD1 (5 bases). V was trimmed by 5 bases and J by 4 bases, leaving 9 bases between them. CDR1 is SGHVS and CDR2 is FQNEAQ in the germline V gene. This CDR3 is 13 amino acids long. The CDR3 spells CASSPDRNQPQHF. The CDR3 DNA reads as TGTGCCAGCAGCCCTGACAGAAATCAGCCCCAGCATTTT.

The genes are TRBV6-5 and TRBJ1-6; D not certain. Per germline, CDR1 MNHEY and CDR2 SVGAGI. The CDR3 has 15 residues. V shed 6 bases and J shed 7 bases, with 16 bases lying between them. The DNA of the CDR3 is TGTGCCAGCAGCTACCGGATCGGGTGGAATTCACCCCTCCACTTT. The encoded protein is CASSYRIGWNSPLHF.

The chain has TRBV5-1 and TRBJ2-3; D remains unclear. The CDR3 is made up of 17 amino acids. The germline CDR1 and CDR2 sequences are SGHRS and YFSETQ. V gave up 4 bases and J gave up 2 bases, with 20 bases separating them. CDR3 nucleotide sequence: TGCGCCAGCAGCCCGCGCTCGGTTGGAGCTATCACAGATACGCAGTATTTT. Protein product: CASSPRSVGAITDTQYF.

The chain employs TRBV21-1 and TRBJ2-5; the table assigns TRBD1, which was not confirmed against the DNA. TRBV21-1 is an annotated pseudogene. This CDR3 is built from 15 residues. The CDR3 reads CASSTGTGGSETQYF. CDR3 DNA: TGTGCCAGCAGCACCGGGACAGGGGGCTCAGAGACCCAGTACTTC.

This clone was found once. The chain has TRBV6-6 and TRBJ1-2; TRBD1 matches 7 bases. CDR1 MNHNY and CDR2 SVGAGI come from the germline V gene (reference sequence). The CDR3 runs 14 residues. Trimming removed 5 bases from V and 2 bases from J; junction bases left unmatched: 5. CDR3 DNA: TGTGCCAGCAGTGAGACGACAGGGAACTATGGCTACACCTTC. It is translated as CASSETTGNYGYTF.

J is TRBJ2-7 and V is TRBV5-8; 7 bases map to TRBD1. Unmatched junction bases numbered 10, after V lost 9 bases and J lost 1 base. Germline V CDR1 and CDR2: SGHTS, YDEGEE. This CDR3 is 14 amino acids long. The chain's CDR3 is CATGQDWRSYEQYF. Here the CDR3 DNA reads TGTGCCACTGGACAGGACTGGCGGTCCTACGAGCAGTACTTC. The full variable domain, with the rest looked up from reference TRBV5-8 and TRBJ2-7, is EAGVTQSPTHLIKTRGQQATLRCSPISGHTSVYWYQQALGLGLQFLLWYDEGEERNRGNFPPRFSGRQFPNYSSELNVNALELEDSALYLCATGQDWRSYEQYFGPGTRLTVT.